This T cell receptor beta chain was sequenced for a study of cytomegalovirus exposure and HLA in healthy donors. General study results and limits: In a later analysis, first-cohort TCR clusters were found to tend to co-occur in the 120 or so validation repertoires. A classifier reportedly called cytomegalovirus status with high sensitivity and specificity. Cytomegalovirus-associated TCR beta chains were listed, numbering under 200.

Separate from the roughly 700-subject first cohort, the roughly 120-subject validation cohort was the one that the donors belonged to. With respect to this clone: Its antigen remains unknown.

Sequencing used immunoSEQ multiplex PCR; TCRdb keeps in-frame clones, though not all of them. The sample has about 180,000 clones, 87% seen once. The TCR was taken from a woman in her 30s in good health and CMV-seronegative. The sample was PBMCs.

CDR3 protein: CASKYGNLYEQYF. Here the CDR3 DNA reads TGCGCCAGCAAGTACGGGAATCTCTACGAGCAGTACTTC. The rearrangement joins TRBV10-2 to TRBJ2-7, with D perhaps matching TRBD2 (5 bases). The germline V and J ends were trimmed by 7 bases and 3 bases, with 13 bases remaining between them. The CDR3 spans 13 residues. Germline CDR1 reads WSHSY; CDR2 reads SAAADI.